Presented here are 8 T cell receptor beta chains from one specimen sequenced in a study of T cell repertoires in cytomegalovirus infection. These receptors are not linked to any known antigen. TCRdb used MiXCR to reprocess the reads, holding one entry per CDR3 protein. The sample yields about 83,000 distinct CDR3 sequences, around 49% seen once. The sample consisted of CD8+ T cells from cultured PBMCs, taken from culture after CMV antigen stimulation. The receptors shown here come from a human donor in good health (CMV status not recorded). Some clones in this sample may be carry-over from other donors' samples.

V is TRBV5-4 and J is TRBJ2-3; no definite D call. The V end lost 2 bases, the J end lost 4 bases, and 14 bases lay between the germline ends. The CDR3 extends over 15 amino acids. CDR1 and CDR2 from the germline V gene are SGHNT and YYREEE (reference sequence). The CDR3 DNA reads as TGTGCCAGCAGCTTAAGACCCGCTGGGGCAGATACGCAGTATTTT. It is translated as CASSLRPAGADTQYF.

V and J are TRBV20-1 and TRBJ2-4; D call uncertain. Germline V lookup: CDR1 DFQATT, CDR2 SNEGSKA (reference sequence). The CDR3 has 16 amino acids. Trimming pared 1 base from V and 0 bases from J, leaving 13 bases between. The CDR3 DNA sequence: TGCAGTGCTAGAGGGGTAGTCACCATAGCCAAAAACATTCAGTACTTC. It codes for CSARGVVTIAKNIQYF.

CDR3 nucleotides: TGTGCCAGCAGCTTAAGGGGGAGTACAGATACGCAGTATTTT. This gives the protein CASSLRGSTDTQYF. The V and J genes are TRBV7-9 and TRBJ2-3; D is perhaps TRBD1 (6 bases). The germline CDR1 and CDR2 sequences are SEHNR and FQNEAQ (reference sequence). The length of the CDR3 is 14 residues. V gave up 2 bases and J gave up 3 bases, with 9 bases separating them.

V gene TRBV27 combines with J gene TRBJ1-6; no definite D call. V was clipped by 3 bases and J by 0 bases, with 9 bases between them. The germline CDR1 and CDR2 sequences are MNHEY and SMNVEV (reference sequence). The CDR3 is 16 amino acids. The CDR3 DNA is TGTGCCAGCAGTTTCGACCGGAGCTCCTATAATTCACCCCTCCACTTT. Amino acids: CASSFDRSSYNSPLHF.

This chain links TRBV24-1 with TRBJ2-1, with D maybe TRBD1 (6 bases). With 3 bases removed from V and 8 bases from J, the gap between germline ends came to 19 bases. Germline V gives CDR1 KGHDR, CDR2 SFDVKD. The length of the CDR3 is 16 residues. CDR3 sequence reads: CATSDPGQSQHDEQFF. CDR3 bases: TGTGCCACCAGTGATCCCGGACAGAGCCAGCATGATGAGCAGTTCTTC.

This chain links TRBV9 with TRBJ2-3; D might be TRBD2 (6 bases). V lost 0 bases and J lost 0, with 8 bases in between. This CDR3 contains 15 residues. Germline V gives CDR1 SGDLS, CDR2 YYNGEE. CDR3 bases: TGTGCCAGCAGCGTAGTTAGCGGTAGCACAGATACGCAGTATTTT. This encodes CASSVVSGSTDTQYF. The full variable domain, in which reference TRBV9 and TRBJ2-3 provide the parts outside the CDR3, is DSGVTQTPKHLITATGQRVTLRCSPRSGDLSVYWYQQSLDQGLQFLIQYYNGEERAKGNILERFSAQQFPDLHSELNLSSLELGDSALYFCASSVVSGSTDTQYFGPGTRLTVL.

J is TRBJ2-7 and V is TRBV11-3; 8 positions match TRBD2. The germline gives CDR1 SGHNT, CDR2 YENEEA. This CDR3 comprises 14 residues. With 2 bases clipped from V and 4 bases from J, the junction kept 4 bases outside the gene matches. CDR3 DNA sequence: TGTGCCAGCAGCTTAAATAGCGGGGATTACGAGCAGTACTTC. This translates into CASSLNSGDYEQYF.

The rearrangement links TRBV19 to TRBJ2-1; 16 bases match TRBD2. V shed 10 bases and J 8 bases; nucleotides not matched to a gene: 11. Germline V gene sequence: CDR1 LNHDA, CDR2 SQIVND (reference sequence). This CDR3 spans 16 amino acids. In nucleotides, the CDR3 is TGTGCCACCCAAATGGGACTAGCGGGAGGGCCCTATGAGCAGTTCTTC. This sequence encodes CATQMGLAGGPYEQFF.